This record looks at one TCR beta chain sequence and its context. As yet, its antigen is unknown. Every donor provided 9.5 to 10 milliliters of peripheral blood. The total RNA that was extracted per sample amounted to at least 5.5 micrograms. The data stem from a study of blood T cells in healthy people across ages. Germline CDR1 is DFQATT and CDR2 is SNEGSKA (reference sequence). Trimming cost V 6 bases and J 7 bases, with 12 bases left between them. The CDR3 has 11 amino acids. Findings and caveats of the study: Naive T cell percentage showed a strong correlation with TCR beta diversity. Diversity estimates drawn from one million T cells were deemed underestimates.

Then a second PCR, running roughly 6 to 11 cycles, was carried out with a sample-barcoded 5' primer and a J-beta primer mix. TCRdb reprocessed the 5' RACE reads with MiXCR, giving one entry per CDR3 protein. The table lists some 920,000 distinct CDR3 sequences, approximately 50% of them singletons. The sequence was obtained from a woman aged 55-70 years in good health. The genes are TRBV20-1 and TRBJ1-2; tentative D call: TRBD1 (5 bases). Sequenced sample: blood. The CDR3 region is CSAYGGAGYTF. The CDR3 DNA sequence: TGCAGTGCCTATGGCGGGGCTGGCTACACCTTC.